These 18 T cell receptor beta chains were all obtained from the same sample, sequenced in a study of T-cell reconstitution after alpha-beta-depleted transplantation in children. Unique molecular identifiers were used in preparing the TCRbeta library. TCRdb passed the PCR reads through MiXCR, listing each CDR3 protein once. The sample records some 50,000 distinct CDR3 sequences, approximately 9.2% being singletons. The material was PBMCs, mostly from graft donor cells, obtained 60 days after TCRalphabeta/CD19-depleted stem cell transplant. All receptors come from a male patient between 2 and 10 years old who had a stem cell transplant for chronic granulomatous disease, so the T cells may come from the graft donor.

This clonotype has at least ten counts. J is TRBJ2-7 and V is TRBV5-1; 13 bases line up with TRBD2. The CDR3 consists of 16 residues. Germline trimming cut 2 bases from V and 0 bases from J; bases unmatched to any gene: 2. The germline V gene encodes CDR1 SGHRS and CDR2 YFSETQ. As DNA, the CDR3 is TGCGCCAGCAGCTTTTGGACTAGCGGGAGCTCCTACGAGCAGTACTTC. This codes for CASSFWTSGSSYEQYF.

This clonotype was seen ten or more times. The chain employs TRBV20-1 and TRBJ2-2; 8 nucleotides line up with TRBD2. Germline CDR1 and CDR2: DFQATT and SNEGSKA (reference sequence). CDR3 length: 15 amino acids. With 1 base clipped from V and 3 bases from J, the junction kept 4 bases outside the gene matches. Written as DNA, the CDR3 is TGCAGTGCTAGAGCGGTACTAGCGGACACCGGGGAGCTGTTTTTT. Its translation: CSARAVLADTGELFF.

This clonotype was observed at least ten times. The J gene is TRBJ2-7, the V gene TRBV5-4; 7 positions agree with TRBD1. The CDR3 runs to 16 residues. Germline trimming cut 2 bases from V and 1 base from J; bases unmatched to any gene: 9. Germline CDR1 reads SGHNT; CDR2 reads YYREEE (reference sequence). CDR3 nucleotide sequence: TGTGCCAGCAGCTTTGGAGCTCCGACAGGGTCCTACGAGCAGTACTTC. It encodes CASSFGAPTGSYEQYF.

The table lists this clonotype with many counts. The CDR3 DNA sequence: TGCGCCAGCAGCCAAGACCCTCTAGACTCCTACAATGAGCAGTTCTTC. It specifies CASSQDPLDSYNEQFF. The rearrangement uses TRBV4-3 and TRBJ2-1; D gene unclear. The germline CDR1 and CDR2 sequences are LGHNA and YSLEER. V lost 0 bases, J lost 0 bases, and 9 bases lay in between. This CDR3 region has 16 residues.

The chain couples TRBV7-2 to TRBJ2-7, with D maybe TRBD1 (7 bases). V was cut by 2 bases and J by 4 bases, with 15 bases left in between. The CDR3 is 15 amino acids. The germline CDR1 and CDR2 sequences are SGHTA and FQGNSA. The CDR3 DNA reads TGTGCCAGCAGCTTACGGGACAGAAGCGGGTACGAGCAGTACTTC. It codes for CASSLRDRSGYEQYF.

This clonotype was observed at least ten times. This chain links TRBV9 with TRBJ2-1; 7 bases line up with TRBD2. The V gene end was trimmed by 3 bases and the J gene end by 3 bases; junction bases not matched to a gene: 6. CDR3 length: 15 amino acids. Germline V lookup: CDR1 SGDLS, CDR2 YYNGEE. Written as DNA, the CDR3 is TGTGCCAGCAGCGGCCAGCCTAGCGGCTACAATGAGCAGTTCTTC. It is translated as CASSGQPSGYNEQFF.

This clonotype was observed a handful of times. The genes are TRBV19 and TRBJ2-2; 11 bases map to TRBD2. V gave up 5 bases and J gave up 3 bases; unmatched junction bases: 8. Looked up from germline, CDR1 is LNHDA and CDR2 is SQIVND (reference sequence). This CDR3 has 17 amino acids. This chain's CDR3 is CASSHSGRAYYTGELFF. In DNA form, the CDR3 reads TGTGCCAGTAGTCATAGCGGGAGGGCCTACTACACCGGGGAGCTGTTTTTT.

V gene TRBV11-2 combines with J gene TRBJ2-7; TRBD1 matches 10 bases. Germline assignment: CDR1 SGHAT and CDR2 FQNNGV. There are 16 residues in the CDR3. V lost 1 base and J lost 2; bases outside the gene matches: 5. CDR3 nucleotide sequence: TGTGCCAGCAGCTTAGCCCGGACAGGGGGAACCTACGAGCAGTACTTC. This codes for CASSLARTGGTYEQYF.

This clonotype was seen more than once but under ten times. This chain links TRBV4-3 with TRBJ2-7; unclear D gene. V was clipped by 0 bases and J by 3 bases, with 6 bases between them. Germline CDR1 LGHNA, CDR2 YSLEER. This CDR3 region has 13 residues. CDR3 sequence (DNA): TGCGCCAGCAGCCAAGACGGCGGCTACGAGCAGTACTTC. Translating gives CASSQDGGYEQYF.

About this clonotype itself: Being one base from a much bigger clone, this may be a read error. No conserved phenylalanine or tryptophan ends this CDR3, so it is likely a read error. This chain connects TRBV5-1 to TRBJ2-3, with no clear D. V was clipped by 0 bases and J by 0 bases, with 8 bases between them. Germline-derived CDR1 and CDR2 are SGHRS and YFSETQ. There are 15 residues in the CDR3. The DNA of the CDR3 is TGCGCCAGCAGCTTGGGACGGGTTAGCACAGATACGCAGTATTAT. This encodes CASSLGRVSTDTQYY.

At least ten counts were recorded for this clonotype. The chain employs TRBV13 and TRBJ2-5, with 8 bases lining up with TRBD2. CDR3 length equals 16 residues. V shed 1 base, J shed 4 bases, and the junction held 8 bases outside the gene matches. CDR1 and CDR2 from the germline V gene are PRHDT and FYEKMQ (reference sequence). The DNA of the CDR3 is TGTGCCAGCAGCTTAGAGCGGGAGAGGACTGGAGAGACCCAGTACTTC. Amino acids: CASSLERERTGETQYF.

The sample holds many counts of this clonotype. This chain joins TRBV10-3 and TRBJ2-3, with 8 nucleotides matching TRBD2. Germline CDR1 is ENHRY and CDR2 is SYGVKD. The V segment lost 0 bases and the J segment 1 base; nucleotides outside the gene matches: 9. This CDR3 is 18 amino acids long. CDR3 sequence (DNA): TGTGCCATCAGTGAGTCCCGATTGGACGGGAGGGGCACAGATACGCAGTATTTT. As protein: CAISESRLDGRGTDTQYF.

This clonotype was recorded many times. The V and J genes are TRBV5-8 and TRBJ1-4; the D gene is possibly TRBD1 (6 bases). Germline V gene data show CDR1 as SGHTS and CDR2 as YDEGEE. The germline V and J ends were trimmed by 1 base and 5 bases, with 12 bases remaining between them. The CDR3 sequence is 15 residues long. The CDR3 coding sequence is TGTGCCAGCAGCTTGATAGGCCAGGGGAATGAAAAACTGTTTTTT. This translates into CASSLIGQGNEKLFF.

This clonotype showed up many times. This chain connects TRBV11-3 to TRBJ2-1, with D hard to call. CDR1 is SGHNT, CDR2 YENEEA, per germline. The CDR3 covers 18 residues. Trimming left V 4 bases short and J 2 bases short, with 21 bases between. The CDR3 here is CASSSPVLGSLAYNEQFF. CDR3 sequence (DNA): TGTGCCAGCAGCTCACCCGTGCTCGGGTCCCTCGCCTACAATGAGCAGTTCTTC.

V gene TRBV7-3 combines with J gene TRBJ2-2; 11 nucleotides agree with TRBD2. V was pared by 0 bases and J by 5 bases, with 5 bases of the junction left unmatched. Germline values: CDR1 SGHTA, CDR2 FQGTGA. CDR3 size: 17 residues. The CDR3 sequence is CASSLTGGTSGTGELFF. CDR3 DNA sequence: TGTGCCAGCAGCTTAACCGGGGGGACTAGCGGTACCGGGGAGCTGTTTTTT.

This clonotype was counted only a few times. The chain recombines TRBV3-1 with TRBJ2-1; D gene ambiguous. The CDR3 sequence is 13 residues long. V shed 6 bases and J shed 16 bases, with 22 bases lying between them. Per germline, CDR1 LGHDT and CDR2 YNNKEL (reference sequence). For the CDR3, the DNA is TGTGCCAGCAGTCTGCGCCCCCCGGATGAGCGTTTCTTC. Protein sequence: CASSLRPPDERFF.

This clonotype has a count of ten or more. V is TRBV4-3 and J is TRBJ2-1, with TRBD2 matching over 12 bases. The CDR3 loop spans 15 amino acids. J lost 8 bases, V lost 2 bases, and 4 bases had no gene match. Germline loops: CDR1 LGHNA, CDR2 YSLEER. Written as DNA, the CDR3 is TGCGCCAGCAGCCAACGACTAGCGGGAGTACATGAGCAGTTCTTC. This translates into CASSQRLAGVHEQFF.

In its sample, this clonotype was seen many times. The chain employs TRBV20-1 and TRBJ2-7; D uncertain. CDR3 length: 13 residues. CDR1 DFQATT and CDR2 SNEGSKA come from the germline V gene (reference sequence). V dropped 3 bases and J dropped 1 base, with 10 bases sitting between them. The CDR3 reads CSARVSASYEQYF. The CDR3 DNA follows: TGCAGTGCTAGGGTCTCAGCGTCCTACGAGCAGTACTTC.